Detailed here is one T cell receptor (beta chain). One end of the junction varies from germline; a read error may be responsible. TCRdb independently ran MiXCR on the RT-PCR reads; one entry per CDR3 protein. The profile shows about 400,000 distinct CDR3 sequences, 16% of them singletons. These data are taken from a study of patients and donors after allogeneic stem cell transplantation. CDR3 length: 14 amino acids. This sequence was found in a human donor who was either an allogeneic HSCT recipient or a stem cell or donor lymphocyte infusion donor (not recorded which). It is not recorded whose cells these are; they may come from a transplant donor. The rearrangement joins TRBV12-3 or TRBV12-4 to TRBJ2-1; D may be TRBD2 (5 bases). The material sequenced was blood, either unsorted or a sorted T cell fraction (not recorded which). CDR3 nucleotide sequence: TGTGCCAGCAGTTTGAGGAACGTAGGGTCGGGGAAGGTCTTC. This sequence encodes CASSLRNVGSGKVF.